One sample yielded the 14 T cell receptor beta chains listed below, sequenced in a study of shared clonotypes between healthy human individuals. Here immunoSEQ multiplex PCR was the method, and the copy in TCRdb shows in-frame clones only, minus some. The table records about 700,000 clones, about 92% of them present only once. Cells designated naive CD8 were CD45RO-negative and were positively selected for CCR7, with terminally differentiated effector memory CD45RA+ cells excluded. Sequencing was carried out using naive CD8+ T cells sorted from blood. The source of these receptors is a man aged 30 to 39 in good health.

The rearrangement joins TRBV28 to TRBJ2-1, with D perhaps TRBD1 (8 bases). CDR1 is MDHEN and CDR2 is SYDVKM in the germline V gene. The V end lost 7 bases, the J end lost 0 bases, and 16 bases lay between the germline ends. The CDR3 runs to 16 residues. CDR3 nucleotide sequence: TGTGCCAGCACCCAACAGGGGGGGAGCTCCTACAATGAGCAGTTCTTC. Translating gives CASTQQGGSSYNEQFF.

This clone was seen only once. The chain joins TRBV29-1 to TRBJ2-2, with D tentatively TRBD1 or TRBD2 (5 bases each). The CDR3 contains 14 residues. CDR1 and CDR2 (germline): SQVTM, ANQGSEA. Trimming took 4 bases from V and 3 from J, leaving 12 bases between them. The DNA for the CDR3 is TGCAGCGTTGTGGGACCGACGGACACCGGGGAGCTGTTTTTT. Translation: CSVVGPTDTGELFF.

The rearrangement joins TRBV28 to TRBJ2-3, with 10 bases aligning to TRBD1. The CDR3 has 15 residues. Trimming took 6 bases from V and 5 from J; bases not matched to a gene: 8. Germline V lookup: CDR1 MDHEN, CDR2 SYDVKM. The CDR3, as DNA: TGTGCCAGCAGCCCCGGGACAGGGGTTGGAGATACGCAGTATTTT. Its translation is CASSPGTGVGDTQYF.

This chain uses TRBV13 with TRBJ1-1; weak D call: TRBD1 (6 bases). Germline loops: CDR1 PRHDT, CDR2 FYEKMQ (reference sequence). The CDR3 loop spans 14 amino acids. V shed 5 bases and J shed 4 bases, with 14 bases lying between them. CDR3 region: CASSQITGLTEAFF. In nucleotides, the CDR3 is TGTGCCAGCAGCCAGATTACAGGGCTCACTGAAGCTTTCTTT.

V usage is TRBV27 and J usage is TRBJ2-1; D uncertain. This CDR3 contains 14 residues. V was clipped by 6 bases and J by 1 base, with 10 bases between them. CDR1 is MNHEY and CDR2 is SMNVEV in the germline V gene (reference sequence). CDR3: CASSLSRSYNEQFF. The CDR3 DNA follows: TGTGCCAGCAGCCTCTCGAGGTCCTACAATGAGCAGTTCTTC.

This clone was seen just once. The chain has TRBV5-1 and TRBJ1-2; D is unclear. The CDR3 covers 16 residues. Trimming stripped 0 bases from V and 0 bases from J, with 12 bases between. The germline V gene has CDR1 SGHRS and CDR2 YFSETQ. The CDR3 sequence is CASSLENKAANYGYTF. CDR3 bases: TGCGCCAGCAGCTTGGAAAACAAGGCAGCTAACTATGGCTACACCTTC.

This chain uses TRBV21-1 with TRBJ2-2; TRBD2 is the table's D call, not checked against the DNA. TRBV21-1 is a documented pseudogene. This CDR3 comprises 22 residues. The CDR3: CASSKDNRKTSGNEGNTGELFF. The CDR3 region has the DNA TGTGCCAGCAGCAAAGATAACAGAAAGACTAGCGGGAATGAGGGAAACACCGGGGAGCTGTTTTTT.

The CDR3 loop reads CASSQVGGSSGNTIYF. In DNA form, the CDR3 reads TGTGCCAGCAGCCAAGTAGGAGGGAGCTCTGGAAACACCATATATTTT. The V and J genes are TRBV14 and TRBJ1-3; D ambiguous. Germline V lookup: CDR1 SGHDN, CDR2 FVKESK. The CDR3 length is 16 residues. V was cut by 1 base and J by 0 bases, with 10 bases left in between. Together with reference TRBV14 and TRBJ1-3, the CDR3 gives the full variable domain: EAGVTQFPSHSVIEKGQTVTLRCDPISGHDNLYWYRRVMGKEIKFLLHFVKESKQDESGMPNNRFLAERTGGTYSTLKVQPAELEDSGVYFCASSQVGGSSGNTIYFGEGSWLTVV.

The CDR3 protein is CAAAPQGNQPQHF. CDR3 DNA: TGTGCCGCCGCCCCACAGGGCAATCAGCCCCAGCATTTT. This chain connects TRBV6-5 to TRBJ1-5; tentative D call: TRBD1 (5 bases). From germline, CDR1 is MNHEY and CDR2 SVGAGI. The CDR3 runs to 13 residues. V lost 11 bases and J lost 2, with 13 bases in between.

This clone has more than one count but fewer than ten. The gene calls are TRBV7-9 and TRBJ1-1; D is uncertain. V was clipped by 3 bases and J by 3 bases, with 5 bases between them. This CDR3 is 12 amino acids long. CDR1 and CDR2 from the germline V gene are SEHNR and FQNEAQ (reference sequence). The CDR3 is CASSFPYTEAFF. The CDR3 nucleotides read TGTGCCAGCAGCTTTCCGTACACTGAAGCTTTCTTT.

A note on this clone: Other nucleotide sequences in the sample specify the same CDR3. The rearrangement joins TRBV7-9 to TRBJ2-1; maybe TRBD1 (6 bases). The CDR3 is made up of 12 amino acids. V gave up 1 base and J gave up 10 bases, with 8 bases separating them. Germline loops: CDR1 SEHNR, CDR2 FQNEAQ (reference sequence). The CDR3 loop is CASSLGGREQFF. The DNA for the CDR3 is TGTGCCAGCAGCTTAGGGGGGCGAGAGCAGTTCTTC.

In nucleotides, the CDR3 is TGTGCCAGCAGCTTCAATGGGGGCTTTAGCACAGATACGCAGTATTTT. Protein product: CASSFNGGFSTDTQYF. The chain joins TRBV5-4 to TRBJ2-3; D possibly corresponds to TRBD1 (6 bases). Trimming took off 2 bases at V and 0 bases at J, with 13 bases between the two ends. In germline, CDR1 is SGHNT, CDR2 YYREEE (reference sequence). The CDR3 has 16 residues.

V and J are TRBV15 and TRBJ1-1, with a tentative D call TRBD1 (5 bases). Trimming took off 5 bases at V and 0 bases at J, with 19 bases between the two ends. CDR1 LNHNV and CDR2 YYDKDF come from the germline V gene (reference sequence). This CDR3 is 17 amino acids long. CDR3 in amino acids: CATSPGGRGPLNTEAFF. DNA of the CDR3: TGTGCCACCAGCCCCGGGGGTAGGGGTCCCCTGAACACTGAAGCTTTCTTT.

V is TRBV19 and J is TRBJ2-7; D is possibly TRBD1 or TRBD2 (7 bases each). CDR1 and CDR2 from the germline V gene are LNHDA and SQIVND (reference sequence). This CDR3 has 12 amino acids. V gave up 4 bases and J gave up 7 bases, with 11 bases separating them. CDR3 amino acids: CASSTQGGEQYF. DNA for the CDR3: TGTGCCAGTAGTACCCAGGGGGGGGAGCAGTACTTC.